The T cell receptor (beta chain) under discussion was sequenced for a study of blood T cell repertoires in COVID-19 (dated by TCRdb to the early 2020s). Broadly, across the study: Collaborator samples came from the United States, Italy and Spain and covered acute and convalescent phases of COVID-19. The material from the prospective study consisted of cDNA or gDNA derived from T cells, B-cell-depleted T cells, or PBMCs. The dataset comprised deeply sampled blood TCRbeta repertoires from subjects exposed to, actively infected with, or recovered from COVID-19. The repertoires were released in a freely available public database meant as a resource for research on the immune response to SARS-CoV-2. Samples came from the ongoing ImmuneRACE study (first 160 participants) plus 1,254 subjects from 6 global collaborators. Nearly every sample came with metadata listing a de-identified subject ID, COVID-19 status, age in years and sex. HLA class I and class II types, where available, came from metadata supplied by the sample provider rather than from assay-based typing. Broader findings and caveats from the paper: The amount of clinical and demographic metadata varied by source and participant and was provided uncurated.

For this clone: What antigen it recognizes has not been identified. No base qualities exist here, and no much larger clone lies one base off it.

The immunoSEQ Assay, a bias-controlled multiplex PCR, was used to amplify TCRbeta CDR3 regions from genomic DNA. The paper's data handling went like this. The number of nucleated cells in each sample was estimated by amplification of reference gene primers within the assay. To quantify the absolute abundance of each unique TCRbeta CDR3 rearrangement, sequence reads were collapsed and filtered. For each sample, productive Simpson clonality was calculated as the square root of Simpson's diversity index across productive rearrangements. Drawn from immuneACCESS, this table holds only the in-frame rearrangements with V and J called that TCRdb kept. Clones are partly lost; checked studies trace under half to an unresolved V gene and leave the rest unexplained. The DNA was the basis for D and trimming; V, J and clone size are from that table. Within this sample are 300,000 to 400,000 clones, with around 89% of them counted one time only. The biggest ten clones account for around 0.91% of the sample.

Participants in the prospective study were aged roughly 18 to 89 years, lived in more than 20 United States geographic areas, and enrolled through a virtual design. In the prospective study, participants were assigned to cohorts based on the clinical history participants reported in a screening survey and a study questionnaire. In the prospective study, whole blood, serum and a nasopharyngeal or oropharyngeal swab were collected from each participant by mobile phlebotomists. Additional blood draws and questionnaires over an approximately two-month period could optionally be provided by prospective study participants. Prospective study blood samples were shipped either frozen or at room temperature before DNA extraction. Sequences were obtained from PBMCs or T cells enriched from blood (not recorded which). This receptor was obtained from a woman younger than 45 with acute COVID-19.

The CDR3 protein sequence reads: CASSFVGLSGIRQPQHF. The bases are TGTGCCAGCAGCTTCGTTGGTCTTTCAGGAATCCGTCAGCCCCAGCATTTT. The V gene is TRBV7-2 and the J gene is TRBJ1-5, with no D gene named confidently. The junction shows trimming of 3 bases on V and 6 bases on J, plus 21 bases between the germline ends. Counted from cysteine to phenylalanine, this CDR3 has 17 amino acids. The entry retains the CDR3 DNA only, 51 bases that are in frame from base 1. Via the germline V gene, CDR1 is SGHTA and CDR2 FQGNSA.